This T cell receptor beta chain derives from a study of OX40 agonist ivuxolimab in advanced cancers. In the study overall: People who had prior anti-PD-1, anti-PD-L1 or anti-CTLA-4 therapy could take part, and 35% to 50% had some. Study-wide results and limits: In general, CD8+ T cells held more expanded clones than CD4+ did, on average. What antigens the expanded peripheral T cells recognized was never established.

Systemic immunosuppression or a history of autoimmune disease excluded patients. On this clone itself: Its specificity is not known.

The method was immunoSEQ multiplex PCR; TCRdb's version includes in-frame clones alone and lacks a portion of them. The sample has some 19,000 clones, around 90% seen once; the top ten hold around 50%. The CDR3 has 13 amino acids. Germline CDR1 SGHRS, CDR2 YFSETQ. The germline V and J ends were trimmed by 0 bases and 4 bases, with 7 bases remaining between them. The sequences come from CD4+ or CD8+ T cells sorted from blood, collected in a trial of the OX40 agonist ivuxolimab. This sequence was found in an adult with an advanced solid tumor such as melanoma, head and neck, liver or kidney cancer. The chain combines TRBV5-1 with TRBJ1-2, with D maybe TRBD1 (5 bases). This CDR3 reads CASSLAGGYGYTF. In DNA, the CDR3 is TGCGCCAGCAGCTTGGCGGGGGGCTATGGCTACACCTTC.